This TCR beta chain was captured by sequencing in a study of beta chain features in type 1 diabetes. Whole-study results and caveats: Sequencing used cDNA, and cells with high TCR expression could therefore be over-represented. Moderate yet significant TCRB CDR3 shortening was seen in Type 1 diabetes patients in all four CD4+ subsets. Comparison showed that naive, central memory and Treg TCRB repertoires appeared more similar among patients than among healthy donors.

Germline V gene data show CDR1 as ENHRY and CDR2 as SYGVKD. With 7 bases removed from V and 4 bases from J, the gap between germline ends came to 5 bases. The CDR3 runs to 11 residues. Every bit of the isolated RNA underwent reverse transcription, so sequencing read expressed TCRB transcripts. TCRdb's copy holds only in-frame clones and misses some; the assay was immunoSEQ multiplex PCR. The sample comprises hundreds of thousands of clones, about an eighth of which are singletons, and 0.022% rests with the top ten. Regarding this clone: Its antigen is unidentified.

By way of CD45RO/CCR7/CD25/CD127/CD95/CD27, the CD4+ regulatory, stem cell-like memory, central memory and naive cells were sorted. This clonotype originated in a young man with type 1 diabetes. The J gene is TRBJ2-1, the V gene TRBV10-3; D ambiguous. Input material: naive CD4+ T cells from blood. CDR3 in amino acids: CAIKLYNEQFF. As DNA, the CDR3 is TGTGCCATCAAGCTTTACAATGAGCAGTTCTTC.